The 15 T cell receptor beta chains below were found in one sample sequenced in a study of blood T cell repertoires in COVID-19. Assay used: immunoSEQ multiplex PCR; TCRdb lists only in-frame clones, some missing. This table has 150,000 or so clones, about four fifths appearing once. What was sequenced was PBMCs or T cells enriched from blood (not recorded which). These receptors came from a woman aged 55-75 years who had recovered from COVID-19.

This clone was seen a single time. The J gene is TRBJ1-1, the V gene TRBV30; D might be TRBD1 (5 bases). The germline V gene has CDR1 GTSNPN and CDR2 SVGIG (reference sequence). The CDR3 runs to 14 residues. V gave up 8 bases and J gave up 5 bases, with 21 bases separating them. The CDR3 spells CAGTPLWGRTEAFF. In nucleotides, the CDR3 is TGTGCCGGGACCCCACTGTGGGGCAGGACTGAAGCTTTCTTT.

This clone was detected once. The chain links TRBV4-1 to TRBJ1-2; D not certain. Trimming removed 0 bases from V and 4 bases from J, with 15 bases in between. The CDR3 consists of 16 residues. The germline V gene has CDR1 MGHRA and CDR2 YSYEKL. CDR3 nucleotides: TGCGCCAGCAGCCAAGACGGGAGGCAAGACCTCTATGGCTACACCTTC. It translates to CASSQDGRQDLYGYTF.

The CDR3 bases are TGCGCCAGCAGCTTGGTGCAGGGGCAATACAATGAGCAGTTCTTC. Translating it yields CASSLVQGQYNEQFF. The chain joins TRBV5-1 to TRBJ2-1; tentative D call: TRBD1 (6 bases). CDR3 length: 15 residues. Deletions cut 0 bases from V and 4 bases from J, with 11 bases between. Germline V gene sequence: CDR1 SGHRS, CDR2 YFSETQ.

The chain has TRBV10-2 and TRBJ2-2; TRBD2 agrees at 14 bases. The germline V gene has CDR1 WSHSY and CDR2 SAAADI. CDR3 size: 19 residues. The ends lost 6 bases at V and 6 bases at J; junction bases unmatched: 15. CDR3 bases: TGCGCCAGCAGCGTGGGACTAGCGGGGGACGCGGAATCGGCCGGGGAGCTGTTTTTT. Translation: CASSVGLAGDAESAGELFF.

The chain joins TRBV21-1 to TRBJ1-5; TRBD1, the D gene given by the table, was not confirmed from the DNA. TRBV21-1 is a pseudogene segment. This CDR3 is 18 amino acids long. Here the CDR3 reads CASSKSDSQNHSNQPQHF. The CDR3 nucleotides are TGTGCCAGCAGCAAATCCGACAGTCAGAACCATAGCAATCAGCCCCAGCATTTT.

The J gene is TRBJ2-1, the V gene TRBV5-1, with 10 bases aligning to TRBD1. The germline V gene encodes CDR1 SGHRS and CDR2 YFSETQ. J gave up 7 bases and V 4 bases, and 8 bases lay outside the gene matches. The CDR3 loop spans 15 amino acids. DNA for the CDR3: TGCGCCAGCAGCGGGGGACAGGGGAGTTTTAATGAGCAGTTCTTC. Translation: CASSGGQGSFNEQFF.

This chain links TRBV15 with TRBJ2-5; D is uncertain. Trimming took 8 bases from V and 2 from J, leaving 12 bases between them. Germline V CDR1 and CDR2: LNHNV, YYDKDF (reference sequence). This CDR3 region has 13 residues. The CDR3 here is CATRIRGQETQYF. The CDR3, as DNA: TGTGCCACCCGAATTCGCGGTCAAGAGACCCAGTACTTC.

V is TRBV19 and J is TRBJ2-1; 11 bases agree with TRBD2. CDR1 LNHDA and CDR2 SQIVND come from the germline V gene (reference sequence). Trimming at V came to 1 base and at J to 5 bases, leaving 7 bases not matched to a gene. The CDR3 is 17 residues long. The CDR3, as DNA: TGTGCCAGTAGTATAGCCATCACTAGCGGGAGAAACAATGAGCAGTTCTTC. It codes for CASSIAITSGRNNEQFF.

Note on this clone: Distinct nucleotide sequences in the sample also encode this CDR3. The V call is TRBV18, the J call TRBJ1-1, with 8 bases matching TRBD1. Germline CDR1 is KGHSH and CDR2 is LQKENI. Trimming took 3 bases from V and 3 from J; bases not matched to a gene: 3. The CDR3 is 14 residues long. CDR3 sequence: CASSPQTGDTEAFF. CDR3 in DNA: TGTGCCAGCTCACCTCAGACAGGGGACACTGAAGCTTTCTTT.

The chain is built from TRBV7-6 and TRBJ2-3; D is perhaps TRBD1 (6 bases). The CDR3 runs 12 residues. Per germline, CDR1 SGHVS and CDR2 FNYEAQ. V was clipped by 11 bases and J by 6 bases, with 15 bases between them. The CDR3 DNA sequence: TGTGCCGTCCGGGACACCGGGGATACGCAGTATTTT. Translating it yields CAVRDTGDTQYF.

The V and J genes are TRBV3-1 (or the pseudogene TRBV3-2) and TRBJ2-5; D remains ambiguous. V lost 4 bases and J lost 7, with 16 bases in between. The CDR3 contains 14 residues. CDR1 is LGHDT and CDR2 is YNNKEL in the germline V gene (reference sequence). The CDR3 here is CASSRISGFGTQYF. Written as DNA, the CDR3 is TGTGCCAGCAGCCGCATTTCGGGTTTTGGGACCCAGTACTTC.

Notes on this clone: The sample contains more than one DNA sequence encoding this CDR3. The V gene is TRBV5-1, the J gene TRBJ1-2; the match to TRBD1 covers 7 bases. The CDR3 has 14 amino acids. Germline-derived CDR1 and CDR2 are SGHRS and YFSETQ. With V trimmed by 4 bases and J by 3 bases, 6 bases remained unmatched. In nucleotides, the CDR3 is TGCGCCAGCAGCCTGCGGACAGGAGACTATGGCTACACCTTC. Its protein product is CASSLRTGDYGYTF.

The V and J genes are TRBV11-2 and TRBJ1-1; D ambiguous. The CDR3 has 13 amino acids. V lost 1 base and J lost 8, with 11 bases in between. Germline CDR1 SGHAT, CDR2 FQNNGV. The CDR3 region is CASSLVTEFEAFF. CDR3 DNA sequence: TGTGCCAGCAGCTTAGTTACGGAGTTCGAAGCTTTCTTT.

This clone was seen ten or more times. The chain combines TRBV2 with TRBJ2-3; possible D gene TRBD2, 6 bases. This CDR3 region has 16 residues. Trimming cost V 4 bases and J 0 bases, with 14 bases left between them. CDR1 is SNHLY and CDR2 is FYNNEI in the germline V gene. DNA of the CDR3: TGTGCCAGCAGTGGCGGGGCGGGGCCTAGCACAGATACGCAGTATTTT. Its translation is CASSGGAGPSTDTQYF.

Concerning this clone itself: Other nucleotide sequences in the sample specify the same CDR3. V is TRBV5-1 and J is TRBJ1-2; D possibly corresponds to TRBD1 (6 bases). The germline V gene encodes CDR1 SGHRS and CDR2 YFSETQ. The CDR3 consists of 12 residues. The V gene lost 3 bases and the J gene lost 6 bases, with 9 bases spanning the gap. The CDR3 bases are TGCGCCAGCAGCTGGGAGGGGGATGGCTACACCTTC. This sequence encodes CASSWEGDGYTF.